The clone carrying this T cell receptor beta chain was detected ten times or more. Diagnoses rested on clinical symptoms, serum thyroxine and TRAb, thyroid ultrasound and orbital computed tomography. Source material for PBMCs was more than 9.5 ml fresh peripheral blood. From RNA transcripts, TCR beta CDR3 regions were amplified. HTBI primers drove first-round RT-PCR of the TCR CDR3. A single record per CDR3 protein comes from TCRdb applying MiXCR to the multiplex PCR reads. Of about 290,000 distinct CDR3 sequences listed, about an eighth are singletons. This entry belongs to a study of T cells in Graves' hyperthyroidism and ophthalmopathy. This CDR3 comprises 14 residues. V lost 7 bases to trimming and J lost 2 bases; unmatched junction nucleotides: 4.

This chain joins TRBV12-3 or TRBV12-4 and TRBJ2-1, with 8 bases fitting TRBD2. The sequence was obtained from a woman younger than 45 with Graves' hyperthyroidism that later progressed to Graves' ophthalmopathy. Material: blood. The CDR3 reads CASIAGRTYNEQFF. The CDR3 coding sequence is TGTGCCAGCATAGCGGGGAGGACCTACAATGAGCAGTTCTTC.